This TCR beta chain was found in a study of shared clonotypes between healthy human individuals. Germline assignment: CDR1 LNHDA and CDR2 SQIVND (reference sequence). V was shortened by 10 bases and J by 7 bases, with 17 bases between the two germline ends. The CDR3 has 13 residues. Here immunoSEQ multiplex PCR was the method, and the copy in TCRdb shows in-frame clones only, minus some. This repertoire shows nearly 2 million clones, approximately 94% found once; its top ten account for less than 1.5%. CD45RO-negative, CCR7-selected cells formed the naive CD8 fraction, which excluded terminally differentiated effector memory CD45RA+ cells.

The chain is built from TRBV19 and TRBJ1-5; TRBD1 is a possible D gene (5 bases). This clonotype was sampled from a man in his late teens or twenties in good health. The specimen sequenced was naive CD8+ T cells sorted from blood. CDR3 residues: CATIGGWYQPQHF. CDR3 DNA: TGTGCCACCATCGGGGGTTGGTACCAGCCCCAGCATTTT.